This T cell receptor (beta chain) was observed in a study of blood T cells in healthy people across ages. The overall study: Capture via template switching afforded approximately one barcoded beta molecule per two T cells.

Peripheral blood from each donor was collected in a volume of about 10 milliliters. The table lists this clonotype with a few counts. Germline CDR1 SGHRS, CDR2 YFSETQ. The CDR3 runs 14 residues. The J segment lost 6 bases and the V segment lost 0 bases, leaving 4 bases of the junction unmatched. Alongside a J-beta primer mix, a sample-barcoded 5' primer served in a second PCR lasting about 7 to 12 cycles. MiXCR, run by TCRdb on the 5' RACE reads, gives a single entry per CDR3 protein. This sample has more than 650,000 distinct CDR3 sequences; around 25% occur once, and the top ten carry under 3%. These data were also reused for a study on T cells of mothers and their children. That study adds: There were over 9 million TCR beta CDR3 reads from each mother and about 3 million from each child.

This receptor was taken from a boy aged 5-17 years in good health. Sequenced: blood. V and J are TRBV5-1 and TRBJ2-7; TRBD1 aligns across 9 bases. The CDR3 DNA sequence: TGCGCCAGCAGCTTGGTGGACAGGGGTGGCGAGCAGTACTTC. As protein: CASSLVDRGGEQYF.